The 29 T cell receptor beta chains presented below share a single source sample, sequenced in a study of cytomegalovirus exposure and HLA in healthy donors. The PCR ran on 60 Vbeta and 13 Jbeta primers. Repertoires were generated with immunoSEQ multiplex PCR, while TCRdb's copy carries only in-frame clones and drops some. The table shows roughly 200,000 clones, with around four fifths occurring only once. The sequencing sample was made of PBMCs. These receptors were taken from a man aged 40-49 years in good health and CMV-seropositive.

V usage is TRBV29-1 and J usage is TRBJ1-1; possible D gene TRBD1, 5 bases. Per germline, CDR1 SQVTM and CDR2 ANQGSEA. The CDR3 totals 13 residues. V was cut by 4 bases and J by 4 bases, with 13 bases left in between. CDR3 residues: CSVVPGGGTEAFF. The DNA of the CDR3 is TGCAGCGTTGTACCCGGCGGGGGCACTGAAGCTTTCTTT.

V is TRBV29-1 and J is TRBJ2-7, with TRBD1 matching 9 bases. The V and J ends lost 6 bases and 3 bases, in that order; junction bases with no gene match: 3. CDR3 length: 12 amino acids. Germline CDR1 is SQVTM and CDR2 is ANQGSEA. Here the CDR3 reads CSVTDRGYEQYF. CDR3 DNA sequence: TGCAGCGTGACGGACAGGGGCTACGAGCAGTACTTC.

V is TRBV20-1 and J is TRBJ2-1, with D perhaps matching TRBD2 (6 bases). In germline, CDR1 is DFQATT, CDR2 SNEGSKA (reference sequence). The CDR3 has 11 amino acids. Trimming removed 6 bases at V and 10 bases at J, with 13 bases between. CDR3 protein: CSARLDGEQFF. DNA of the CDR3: TGCAGTGCGCGACTAGACGGCGAGCAGTTCTTC.

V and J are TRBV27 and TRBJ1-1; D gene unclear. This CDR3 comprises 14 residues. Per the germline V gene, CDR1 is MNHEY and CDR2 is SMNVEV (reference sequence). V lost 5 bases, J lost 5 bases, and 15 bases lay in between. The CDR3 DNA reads TGTGCCAGCAGTCCCGCAGCACGGGAAACTGAAGCTTTCTTT. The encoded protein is CASSPAARETEAFF.

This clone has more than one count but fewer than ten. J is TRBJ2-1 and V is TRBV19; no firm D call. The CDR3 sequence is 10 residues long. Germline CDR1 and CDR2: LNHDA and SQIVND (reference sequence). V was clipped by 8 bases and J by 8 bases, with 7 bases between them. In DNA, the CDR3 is TGTGCCAGTGGAGCCTATGAGCAGTTCTTC. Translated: CASGAYEQFF.

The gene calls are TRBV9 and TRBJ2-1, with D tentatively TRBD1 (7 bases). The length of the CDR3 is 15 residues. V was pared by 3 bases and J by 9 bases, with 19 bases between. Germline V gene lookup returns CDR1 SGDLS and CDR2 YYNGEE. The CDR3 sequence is CASSAVTGTGVEQFF. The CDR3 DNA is TGTGCCAGCAGCGCAGTGACAGGGACTGGGGTTGAGCAGTTCTTC. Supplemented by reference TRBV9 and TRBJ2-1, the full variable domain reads DSGVTQTPKHLITATGQRVTLRCSPRSGDLSVYWYQQSLDQGLQFLIQYYNGEERAKGNILERFSAQQFPDLHSELNLSSLELGDSALYFCASSAVTGTGVEQFFGPGTRLTVL.

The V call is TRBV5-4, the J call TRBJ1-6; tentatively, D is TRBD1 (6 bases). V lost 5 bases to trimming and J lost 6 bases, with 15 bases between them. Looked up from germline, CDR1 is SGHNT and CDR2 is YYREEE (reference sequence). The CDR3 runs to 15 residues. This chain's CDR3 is CASSYDRSSNSPLHF. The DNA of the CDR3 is TGTGCCAGCAGTTACGACAGGAGTAGTAATTCACCCCTCCACTTT.

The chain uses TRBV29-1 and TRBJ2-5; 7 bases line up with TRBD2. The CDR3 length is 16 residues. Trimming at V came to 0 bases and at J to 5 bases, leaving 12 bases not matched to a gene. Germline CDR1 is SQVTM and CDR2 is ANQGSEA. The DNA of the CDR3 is TGCAGCGTTGAAGATGGCGGGAGCGGTCCCCAGGAGACCCAGTACTTC. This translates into CSVEDGGSGPQETQYF.

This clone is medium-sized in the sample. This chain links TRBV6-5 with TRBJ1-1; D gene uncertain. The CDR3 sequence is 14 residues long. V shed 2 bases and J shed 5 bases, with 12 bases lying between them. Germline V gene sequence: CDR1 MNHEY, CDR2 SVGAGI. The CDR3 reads CASSYDGVGTEAFF. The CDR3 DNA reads TGTGCCAGCAGTTACGACGGGGTAGGGACTGAAGCTTTCTTT.

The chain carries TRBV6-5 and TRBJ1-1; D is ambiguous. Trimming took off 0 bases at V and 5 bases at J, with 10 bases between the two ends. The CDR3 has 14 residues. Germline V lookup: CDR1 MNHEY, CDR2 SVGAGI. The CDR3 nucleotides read TGTGCCAGCAGTTACTCGAAAACGGGGACTGAAGCTTTCTTT. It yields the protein CASSYSKTGTEAFF.

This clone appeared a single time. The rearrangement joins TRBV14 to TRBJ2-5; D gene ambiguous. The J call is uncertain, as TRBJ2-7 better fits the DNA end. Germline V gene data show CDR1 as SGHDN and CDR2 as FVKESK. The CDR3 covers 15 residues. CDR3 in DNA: TGTGCCAGCAGCCGAGAATCGGTCTCAGGCTACGAGCAGTACTTC. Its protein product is CASSRESVSGYEQYF.

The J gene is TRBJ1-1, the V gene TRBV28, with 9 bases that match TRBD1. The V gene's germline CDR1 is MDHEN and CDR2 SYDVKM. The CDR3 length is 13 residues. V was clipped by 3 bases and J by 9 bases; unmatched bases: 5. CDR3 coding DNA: TGTGCCAGCAGTTTCCAAAACAGGGGGCAAGCTTTCTTT. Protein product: CASSFQNRGQAFF. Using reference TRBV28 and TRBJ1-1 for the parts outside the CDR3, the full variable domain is DVKVTQSSRYLVKRTGEKVFLECVQDMDHENMFWYRQDPGLGLRLIYFSYDVKMKEKGDIPEGYSVSREKKERFSLILESASTNQTSMYLCASSFQNRGQAFFGQGTRLTVV.

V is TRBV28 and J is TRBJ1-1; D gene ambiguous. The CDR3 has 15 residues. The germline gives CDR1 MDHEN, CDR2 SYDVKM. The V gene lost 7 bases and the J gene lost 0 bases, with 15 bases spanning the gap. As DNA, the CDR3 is TGTGCCAGCACCACTGGAGGAGACATGAACACTGAAGCTTTCTTT. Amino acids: CASTTGGDMNTEAFF.

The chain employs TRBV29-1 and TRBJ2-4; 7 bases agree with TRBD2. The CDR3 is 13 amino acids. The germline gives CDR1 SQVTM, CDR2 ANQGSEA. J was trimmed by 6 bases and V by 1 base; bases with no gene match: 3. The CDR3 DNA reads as TGCAGCGTTGAAGGGGGGGGTACAAACATTCAGTACTTC. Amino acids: CSVEGGGTNIQYF.

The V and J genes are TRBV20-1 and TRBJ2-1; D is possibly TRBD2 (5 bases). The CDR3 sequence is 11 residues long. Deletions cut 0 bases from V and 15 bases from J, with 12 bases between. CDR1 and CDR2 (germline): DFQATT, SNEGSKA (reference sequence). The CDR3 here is CSARDRLSRFF. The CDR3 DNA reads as TGCAGTGCTAGAGATCGACTAAGTCGGTTCTTC.

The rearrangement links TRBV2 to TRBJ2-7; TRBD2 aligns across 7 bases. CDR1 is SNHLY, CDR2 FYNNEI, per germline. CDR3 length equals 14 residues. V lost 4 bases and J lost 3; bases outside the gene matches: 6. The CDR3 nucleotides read TGTGCCAGCAGTGGAAGCGGGGCCAACTACGAGCAGTACTTC. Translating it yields CASSGSGANYEQYF.

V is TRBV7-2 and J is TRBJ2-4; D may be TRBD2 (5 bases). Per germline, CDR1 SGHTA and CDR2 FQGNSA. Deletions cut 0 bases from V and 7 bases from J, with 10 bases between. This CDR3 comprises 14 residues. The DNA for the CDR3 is TGTGCCAGCAGCTTAGCTATTAGCGCCAACATTCAGTACTTC. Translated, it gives CASSLAISANIQYF.

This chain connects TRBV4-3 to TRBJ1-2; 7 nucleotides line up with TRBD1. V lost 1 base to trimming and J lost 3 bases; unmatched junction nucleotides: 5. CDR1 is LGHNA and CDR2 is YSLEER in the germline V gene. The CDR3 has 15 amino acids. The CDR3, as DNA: TGCGCCAGCAGCCAAGTGACCGGGACAGACTATGGCTACACCTTC. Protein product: CASSQVTGTDYGYTF.

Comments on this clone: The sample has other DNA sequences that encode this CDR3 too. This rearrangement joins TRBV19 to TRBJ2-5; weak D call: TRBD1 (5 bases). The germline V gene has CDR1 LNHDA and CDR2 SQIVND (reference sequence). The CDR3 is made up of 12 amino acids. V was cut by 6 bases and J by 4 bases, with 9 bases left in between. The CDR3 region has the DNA TGTGCCAGTAGCGACAGAGGAGAGACCCAGTACTTC. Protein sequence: CASSDRGETQYF.

The CDR3 DNA reads TGTGCCAGCAGCGTCGGACAGGGATCTCCTGAAGCTTTCTTT. It yields the protein CASSVGQGSPEAFF. The chain uses TRBV9 and TRBJ1-1; 8 positions agree with TRBD1. Germline values: CDR1 SGDLS, CDR2 YYNGEE. The CDR3 extends over 14 amino acids. J was trimmed by 6 bases and V by 2 bases; bases with no gene match: 6.

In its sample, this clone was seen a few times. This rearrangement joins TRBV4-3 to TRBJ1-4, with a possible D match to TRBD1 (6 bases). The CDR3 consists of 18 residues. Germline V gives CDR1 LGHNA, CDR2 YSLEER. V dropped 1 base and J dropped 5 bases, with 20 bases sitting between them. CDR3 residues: CASSQVVSGQPSNEKLFF. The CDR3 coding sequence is TGCGCCAGCAGCCAAGTAGTCAGCGGACAGCCCTCAAATGAAAAACTGTTTTTT.

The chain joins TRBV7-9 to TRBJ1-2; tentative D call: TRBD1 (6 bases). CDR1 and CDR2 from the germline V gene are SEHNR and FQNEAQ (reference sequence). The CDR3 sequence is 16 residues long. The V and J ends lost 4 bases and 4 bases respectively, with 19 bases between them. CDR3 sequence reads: CASSSRKTDRTYGYTF. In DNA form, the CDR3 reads TGTGCCAGCAGCTCGCGTAAGACAGACAGGACCTATGGCTACACCTTC.

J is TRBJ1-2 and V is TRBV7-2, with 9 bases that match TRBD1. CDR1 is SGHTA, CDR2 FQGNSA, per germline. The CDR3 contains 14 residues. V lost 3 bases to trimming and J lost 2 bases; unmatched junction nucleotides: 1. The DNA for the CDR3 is TGTGCCAGCAGCTTCGGGACAGGGAACTATGGCTACACCTTC. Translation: CASSFGTGNYGYTF.

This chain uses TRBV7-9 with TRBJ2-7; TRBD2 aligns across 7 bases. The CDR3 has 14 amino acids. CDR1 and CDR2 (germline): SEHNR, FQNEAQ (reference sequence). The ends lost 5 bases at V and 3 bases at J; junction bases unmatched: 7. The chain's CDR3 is CASSQQAGSYEQYF. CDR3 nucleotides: TGTGCCAGCAGCCAGCAAGCGGGGAGCTACGAGCAGTACTTC.

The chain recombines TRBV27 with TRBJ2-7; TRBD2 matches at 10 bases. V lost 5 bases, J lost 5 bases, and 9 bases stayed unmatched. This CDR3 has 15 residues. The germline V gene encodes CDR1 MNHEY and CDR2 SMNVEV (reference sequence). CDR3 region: CASSPISGRVHEQYF. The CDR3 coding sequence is TGTGCCAGCAGTCCCATAAGCGGGAGGGTCCACGAGCAGTACTTC.

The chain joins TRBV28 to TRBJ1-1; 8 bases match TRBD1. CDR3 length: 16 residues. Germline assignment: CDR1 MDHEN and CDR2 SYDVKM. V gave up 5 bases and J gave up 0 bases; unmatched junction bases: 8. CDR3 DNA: TGTGCCAGCAGTCCTCCCGGGACAGGCATGAACACTGAAGCTTTCTTT. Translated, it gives CASSPPGTGMNTEAFF.

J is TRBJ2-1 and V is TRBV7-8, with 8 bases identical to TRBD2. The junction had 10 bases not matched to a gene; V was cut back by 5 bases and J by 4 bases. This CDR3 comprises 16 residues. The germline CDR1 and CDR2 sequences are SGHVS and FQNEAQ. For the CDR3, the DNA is TGTGCCAGCAGCCTAAGGACTAGCACTAATTACAATGAGCAGTTCTTC. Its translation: CASSLRTSTNYNEQFF.

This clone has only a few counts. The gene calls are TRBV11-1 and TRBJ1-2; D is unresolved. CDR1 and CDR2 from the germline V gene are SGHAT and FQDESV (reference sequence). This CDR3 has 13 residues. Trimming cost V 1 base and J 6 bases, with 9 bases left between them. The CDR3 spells CASSLGRGDGYTF. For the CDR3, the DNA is TGTGCCAGCAGCTTAGGACGGGGAGATGGCTACACCTTC.

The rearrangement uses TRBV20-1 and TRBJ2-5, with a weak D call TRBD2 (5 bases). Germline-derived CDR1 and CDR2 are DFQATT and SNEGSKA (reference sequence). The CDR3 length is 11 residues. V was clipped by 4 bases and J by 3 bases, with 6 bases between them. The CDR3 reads CSATGKETQYF. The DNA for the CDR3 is TGCAGTGCTACCGGGAAAGAGACCCAGTACTTC.